A selection of T cell receptor beta chains follows, all from one sample in a study of CD8 T cells in Susac syndrome. One entry per CDR3 protein, called by TCRdb with MiXCR from the immunoSEQ multiplex PCR reads. The sample yields about 130,000 distinct CDR3 sequences, more than 85% seen once. What was sequenced was CD8+ T cells from PBMCs. The receptors here all came from a human donor with multiple sclerosis. The CDR3 runs from the conserved cysteine through the conserved F or W. D genes are given only for firm matches. Some rows mark clone size as missing; the rest say once, few, many or name a class of expanded clone.

CDR3aa: CASSYSGSNQPQHF
CDR3nt: TGTGCCAGCAGTTATAGCGGTAGCAATCAGCCCCAGCATTTT
j_gene: TRBJ1-5
v_gene: TRBV6-5
d_gene: .
abundance: .

CDR3aa: CASSQDEATSGSASTDTQYF
CDR3nt: TGTGCCAGCAGCCAAGATGAGGCGACTAGCGGGAGCGCTAGCACAGATACGCAGTATTTT
j_gene: TRBJ2-3
v_gene: TRBV3-1
d_gene: TRBD2
abundance: .

CDR3aa: CASSLSGTGKSGYTF
CDR3nt: TGTGCCAGCAGCCTTTCCGGGACAGGGAAATCTGGCTACACCTTC
j_gene: TRBJ1-2
v_gene: TRBV11-2
d_gene: TRBD1
abundance: .

CDR3aa: CASSTGPGNQPQHF
CDR3nt: TGTGCCAGCAGTACGGGACCGGGCAATCAGCCCCAGCATTTT
j_gene: TRBJ1-5
v_gene: TRBV27
d_gene: .
abundance: once

CDR3aa: CASRGTTSPLHF
CDR3nt: TGTGCCAGCAGGGGGACGACTTCACCCCTCCACTTT
j_gene: TRBJ1-6
v_gene: TRBV27
d_gene: .
abundance: .

CDR3aa: CASSPTGGSSYNEQFF
CDR3nt: TGTGCCAGCTCACCAACCGGGGGCAGCTCCTACAATGAGCAGTTCTTC
j_gene: TRBJ2-1
v_gene: TRBV18
d_gene: .
abundance: .

CDR3aa: CASHPQGGSGETQYF
CDR3nt: TGTGCCAGCCACCCCCAGGGGGGGAGCGGAGAGACCCAGTACTTC
j_gene: TRBJ2-5
v_gene: TRBV5-6
d_gene: .
abundance: .

CDR3aa: CASTTVPYNEQFF
CDR3nt: TGTGCCAGTACAACTGTACCCTACAATGAGCAGTTCTTC
j_gene: TRBJ2-1
v_gene: TRBV2
d_gene: .
abundance: .

CDR3aa: CASSLEGGDTYNEQFF
CDR3nt: TGTGCCAGCAGCTTAGAGGGAGGGGACACCTACAATGAGCAGTTCTTC
j_gene: TRBJ2-1
v_gene: TRBV13
d_gene: .
abundance: .

CDR3aa: CASSYDRGGYGYTF
CDR3nt: TGTGCCAGCAGTTACGACAGGGGCGGGTATGGCTACACCTTC
j_gene: TRBJ1-2
v_gene: TRBV27
d_gene: TRBD1
abundance: .

CDR3aa: CASSLQVVEAFF
CDR3nt: TGTGCCAGCAGCTTACAGGTTGTTGAAGCTTTCTTT
j_gene: TRBJ1-1
v_gene: TRBV7-9
d_gene: .
abundance: few

CDR3aa: CASSTTVELFF
CDR3nt: TGTGCCAGCAGCACCACCGTGGAGCTGTTTTTT
j_gene: TRBJ2-2
v_gene: TRBV3-1
d_gene: .
abundance: few

CDR3aa: CASRPWVLDGGYTF
CDR3nt: TGTGCCAGCAGGCCCTGGGTACTGGATGGAGGCTACACCTTC
j_gene: TRBJ1-2
v_gene: TRBV28
d_gene: .
abundance: .

CDR3aa: CASKTGGNTEAFF
CDR3nt: TGTGCCAGCAAAACGGGGGGGAACACTGAAGCTTTCTTT
j_gene: TRBJ1-1
v_gene: TRBV7-9
d_gene: .
abundance: once

CDR3aa: CASSATIREDTQYF
CDR3nt: TGTGCCAGCAGCGCAACCATTCGTGAAGATACGCAGTATTTT
j_gene: TRBJ2-3
v_gene: TRBV9
d_gene: .
abundance: .

CDR3aa: CASSLRDRGYFGQPQHF
CDR3nt: TGTGCCAGCAGCCTGAGGGACAGGGGGTATTTCGGTCAGCCCCAGCATTTT
j_gene: TRBJ1-5
v_gene: TRBV5-8
d_gene: TRBD1
abundance: .

CDR3aa: CASSTGPGLASETQYF
CDR3nt: TGTGCCAGTAGTACCGGGCCGGGACTAGCGAGTGAGACCCAGTACTTC
j_gene: TRBJ2-5
v_gene: TRBV19
d_gene: TRBD2
abundance: .

CDR3aa: CASSVENRGPYEQYF
CDR3nt: TGTGCCAGCAGCGTAGAGAACAGGGGCCCCTACGAGCAGTACTTC
j_gene: TRBJ2-7
v_gene: TRBV9
d_gene: TRBD1
abundance: .

CDR3aa: CASSQFRGKNIQYF
CDR3nt: TGTGCCAGCAGCCAATTCAGGGGTAAAAACATTCAGTACTTC
j_gene: TRBJ2-4
v_gene: TRBV3-1
d_gene: .
abundance: .

CDR3aa: CASSKTSGDTQYF
CDR3nt: TGCGCCAGCAGCAAGACTAGCGGAGATACGCAGTATTTT
j_gene: TRBJ2-3
v_gene: TRBV4-1
d_gene: TRBD2
abundance: .

CDR3aa: CASSQDSVWPFTTEAFF
CDR3nt: TGCGCCAGCAGCCAAGATTCAGTGTGGCCGTTTACCACTGAAGCTTTCTTT
j_gene: TRBJ1-1
v_gene: TRBV4-1
d_gene: .
abundance: .

CDR3aa: CASSLSKVGRYNEQFF
CDR3nt: TGTGCCAGCAGTTTATCGAAGGTTGGTAGGTACAATGAGCAGTTCTTC
j_gene: TRBJ2-1
v_gene: TRBV27
d_gene: .
abundance: .

CDR3aa: CASSLGQRTYEQYF
CDR3nt: TGTGCCAGCAGTTTAGGGCAGCGTACCTACGAGCAGTACTTC
j_gene: TRBJ2-7
v_gene: TRBV28
d_gene: .
abundance: .

CDR3aa: CSAIAGGHEQYF
CDR3nt: TGCAGTGCTATAGCGGGGGGACACGAGCAGTACTTC
j_gene: TRBJ2-7
v_gene: TRBV20-1
d_gene: TRBD2
abundance: .

CDR3aa: CASGSYNEQFF
CDR3nt: TGTGCCAGCGGCTCCTACAATGAGCAGTTCTTC
j_gene: TRBJ2-1
v_gene: TRBV7-8
d_gene: .
abundance: .

CDR3aa: CSVEERNYEQYF
CDR3nt: TGCAGCGTTGAAGAGCGGAACTACGAGCAGTACTTC
j_gene: TRBJ2-7
v_gene: TRBV29-1
d_gene: .
abundance: .

CDR3aa: CASSSRDRGYNEQFF
CDR3nt: TGTGCCAGCAGCTCCCGGGACAGGGGGTACAATGAGCAGTTCTTC
j_gene: TRBJ2-1
v_gene: TRBV11-2
d_gene: TRBD1
abundance: .

CDR3aa: CASSIRISGARTDTQYF
CDR3nt: TGTGCCAGTAGTATAAGGATTAGCGGGGCAAGAACAGATACGCAGTATTTT
j_gene: TRBJ2-3
v_gene: TRBV19
d_gene: TRBD2
abundance: .

CDR3aa: CASSQVGGHEQYF
CDR3nt: TGCGCCAGCAGCCAAGTGGGAGGACACGAGCAGTACTTC
j_gene: TRBJ2-7
v_gene: TRBV4-1
d_gene: .
abundance: few

CDR3aa: CATSRDLEIGELFF
CDR3nt: TGTGCCACCAGCAGAGATCTTGAGATCGGGGAGCTGTTTTTT
j_gene: TRBJ2-2
v_gene: TRBV15
d_gene: .
abundance: .

CDR3aa: CASSYSLDRAYGYTF
CDR3nt: TGTGCCAGCAGTTACTCGCTGGACAGGGCCTATGGCTACACCTTC
j_gene: TRBJ1-2
v_gene: TRBV6-6
d_gene: TRBD1
abundance: .

CDR3aa: CASSLGRATESYNEQFF
CDR3nt: TGTGCCAGCAGCCTGGGTCGAGCCACCGAGTCCTACAATGAGCAGTTCTTC
j_gene: TRBJ2-1
v_gene: TRBV5-4
d_gene: .
abundance: .

CDR3aa: CASSPLTGRADTQYF
CDR3nt: TGTGCCAGCAGTCCCTTGACAGGGCGGGCAGATACGCAGTATTTT
j_gene: TRBJ2-3
v_gene: TRBV12-3/TRBV12-4
d_gene: TRBD1
abundance: .

CDR3aa: CASSNSGTYRDGYTF
CDR3nt: TGTGCCAGCAGTAATTCGGGGACCTACCGGGATGGCTACACCTTC
j_gene: TRBJ1-2
v_gene: TRBV2
d_gene: .
abundance: .

CDR3aa: CASSIMGTYTDTQYF
CDR3nt: TGTGCCAGTAGTATAATGGGGACGTACACAGATACGCAGTATTTT
j_gene: TRBJ2-3
v_gene: TRBV19
d_gene: .
abundance: .

CDR3aa: CAWSPIMGPTTETQYF
CDR3nt: TGTGCCTGGAGTCCTATCATGGGCCCCACCACGGAGACCCAGTACTTC
j_gene: TRBJ2-5
v_gene: TRBV30
d_gene: .
abundance: .

CDR3aa: CAWSPEGAQPQHF
CDR3nt: TGTGCCTGGAGCCCGGAGGGGGCTCAGCCCCAGCATTTT
j_gene: TRBJ1-5
v_gene: TRBV30
d_gene: TRBD1
abundance: .

CDR3aa: CASSPGQGNEQFF
CDR3nt: TGTGCCAGCAGTCCAGGACAGGGCAATGAGCAGTTCTTC
j_gene: TRBJ2-1
v_gene: TRBV27
d_gene: TRBD1
abundance: .

CDR3aa: CASSLSERMQGLHNSPLHF
CDR3nt: TGTGCCAGCAGTTTATCTGAGCGGATGCAGGGCCTCCATAATTCACCCCTCCACTTT
j_gene: TRBJ1-6
v_gene: TRBV27
d_gene: .
abundance: .

CDR3aa: CASSPPVNTEAFF
CDR3nt: TGTGCCAGCTCACCTCCTGTCAACACTGAAGCTTTCTTT
j_gene: TRBJ1-1
v_gene: TRBV18
d_gene: .
abundance: .

CDR3aa: CATSDSPGQDRANEQYF
CDR3nt: TGTGCCACCAGTGATTCCCCGGGCCAGGACAGGGCCAACGAGCAGTACTTC
j_gene: TRBJ2-7
v_gene: TRBV24-1
d_gene: TRBD1
abundance: .

CDR3aa: CSARVTTSGELFF
CDR3nt: TGCAGTGCTAGAGTAACGACATCCGGGGAGCTGTTTTTT
j_gene: TRBJ2-2
v_gene: TRBV20-1
d_gene: .
abundance: .

CDR3aa: CASSLLGEADEQFF
CDR3nt: TGTGCCAGCAGCTTATTGGGGGAGGCCGATGAGCAGTTCTTC
j_gene: TRBJ2-1
v_gene: TRBV7-9
d_gene: .
abundance: .

CDR3aa: CASSYAEVTEAFF
CDR3nt: TGTGCCAGCAGTTACGCTGAGGTTACTGAAGCTTTCTTT
j_gene: TRBJ1-1
v_gene: TRBV6-6
d_gene: .
abundance: .

CDR3aa: CASSQDENIQYF
CDR3nt: TGTGCCAGCAGCCAAGACGAAAACATTCAGTACTTC
j_gene: TRBJ2-4
v_gene: TRBV3-1
d_gene: .
abundance: .

CDR3aa: CASSGTPRREQYF
CDR3nt: TGTGCCAGCAGTGGTACGCCCCGCCGCGAGCAGTACTTC
j_gene: TRBJ2-7
v_gene: TRBV6-1
d_gene: .
abundance: .

CDR3aa: CASSLGRAYYEQYF
CDR3nt: TGTGCCAGCAGTTTAGGCAGGGCCTACTACGAGCAGTACTTC
j_gene: TRBJ2-7
v_gene: TRBV27
d_gene: .
abundance: .

CDR3aa: CASSLARLRTEQYF
CDR3nt: TGTGCCAGCAGTTTGGCCAGGTTAAGAACTGAGCAGTACTTC
j_gene: TRBJ2-7
v_gene: TRBV27
d_gene: .
abundance: .

CDR3aa: CASSQGGGHPSNEQFF
CDR3nt: TGCGCCAGCAGCCAAGGGGGAGGGCACCCCTCCAATGAGCAGTTCTTC
j_gene: TRBJ2-1
v_gene: TRBV4-1
d_gene: TRBD2
abundance: .

CDR3aa: CASSYSIRQRGYNEQFF
CDR3nt: TGTGCCAGCAGTTACTCGATCCGGCAGCGGGGGTACAATGAGCAGTTCTTC
j_gene: TRBJ2-1
v_gene: TRBV6-5
d_gene: TRBD2
abundance: .

CDR3aa: CASSLNAERGGSYNEQFF
CDR3nt: TGTGCCAGCAGCTTAAACGCGGAGCGGGGGGGATCCTACAATGAGCAGTTCTTC
j_gene: TRBJ2-1
v_gene: TRBV11-2
d_gene: TRBD2
abundance: once

CDR3aa: CASRGGGNEQFF
CDR3nt: TGTGCCAGCAGAGGCGGGGGCAATGAGCAGTTCTTC
j_gene: TRBJ2-1
v_gene: TRBV6-5
d_gene: TRBD2
abundance: .

CDR3aa: CASSQDPGNFRGQYF
CDR3nt: TGCGCCAGCAGCCAAGACCCCGGGAATTTTCGAGGGCAGTACTTC
j_gene: TRBJ2-7
v_gene: TRBV4-1
d_gene: .
abundance: .

CDR3aa: CASSVSGTEQETQYF
CDR3nt: TGTGCCAGCAGCGTAAGCGGGACAGAGCAAGAGACCCAGTACTTC
j_gene: TRBJ2-5
v_gene: TRBV9
d_gene: .
abundance: .

CDR3aa: CASSPIPGELFF
CDR3nt: TGTGCCAGCAGCCCCATACCCGGGGAGCTGTTTTTT
j_gene: TRBJ2-2
v_gene: TRBV13
d_gene: .
abundance: .

CDR3aa: CSAAEWNGGAGANVLTF
CDR3nt: TGCAGTGCTGCCGAATGGAATGGTGGGGCCGGGGCCAACGTCCTGACTTTC
j_gene: TRBJ2-6
v_gene: TRBV20-1
d_gene: .
abundance: .

CDR3aa: CASIERGGGYTF
CDR3nt: TGTGCCAGCATCGAGAGGGGAGGTGGCTACACCTTC
j_gene: TRBJ1-2
v_gene: TRBV6-2/TRBV6-3
d_gene: .
abundance: .

CDR3aa: CATSRVQGSYNEQFF
CDR3nt: TGTGCCACCAGCAGAGTACAGGGGTCCTACAATGAGCAGTTCTTC
j_gene: TRBJ2-1
v_gene: TRBV15
d_gene: TRBD1
abundance: .

CDR3aa: CASSPVGAINKNIQYF
CDR3nt: TGTGCCAGCAGCCCAGTAGGGGCCATCAACAAAAACATTCAGTACTTC
j_gene: TRBJ2-4
v_gene: TRBV28
d_gene: .
abundance: .

CDR3aa: CASAGLAGRGDTQYF
CDR3nt: TGCGCCAGCGCCGGGCTAGCGGGGCGGGGAGATACGCAGTATTTT
j_gene: TRBJ2-3
v_gene: TRBV4-1
d_gene: TRBD2
abundance: .